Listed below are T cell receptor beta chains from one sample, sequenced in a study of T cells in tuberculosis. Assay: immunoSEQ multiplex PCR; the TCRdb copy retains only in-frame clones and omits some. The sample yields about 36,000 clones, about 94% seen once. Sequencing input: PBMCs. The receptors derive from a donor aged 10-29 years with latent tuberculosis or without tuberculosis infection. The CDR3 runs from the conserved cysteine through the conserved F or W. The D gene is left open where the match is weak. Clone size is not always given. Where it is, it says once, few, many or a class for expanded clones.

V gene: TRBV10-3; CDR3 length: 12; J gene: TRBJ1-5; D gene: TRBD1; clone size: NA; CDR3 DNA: TGTGCCATCAGTGACCCGGGACAGGGCCAGCATTTT; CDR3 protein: CAISDPGQGQHF
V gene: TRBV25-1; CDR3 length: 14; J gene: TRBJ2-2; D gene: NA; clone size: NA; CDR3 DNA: TGTGCCAGCAGTGAACCCAGGGGATCCGGGGAGCTGTTTTTT; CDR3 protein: CASSEPRGSGELFF
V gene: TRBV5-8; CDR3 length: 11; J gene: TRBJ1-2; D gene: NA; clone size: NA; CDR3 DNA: TGTGCCAGCTCCAGGCTCTATGGCTACACCTTC; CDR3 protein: CASSRLYGYTF
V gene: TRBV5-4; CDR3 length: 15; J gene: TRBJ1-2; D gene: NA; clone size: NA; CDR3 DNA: TGTGCCAGCAGCACACCCCGGGACAATAACTATGGCTACACCTTC; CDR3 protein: CASSTPRDNNYGYTF
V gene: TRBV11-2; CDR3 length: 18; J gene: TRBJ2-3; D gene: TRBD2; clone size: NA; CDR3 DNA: TGTGCCAGCTCTAAGCTAGGCTCAGCGGGGCCACGGACAGATACGCAGTATTTT; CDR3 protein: CASSKLGSAGPRTDTQYF
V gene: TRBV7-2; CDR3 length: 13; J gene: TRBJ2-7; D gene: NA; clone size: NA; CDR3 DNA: TGTGCCAGCAGCGTAGACAGCTCCTACGAGCAGTACTTC; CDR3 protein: CASSVDSSYEQYF
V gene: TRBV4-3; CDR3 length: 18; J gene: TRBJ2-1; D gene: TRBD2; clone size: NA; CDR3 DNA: TGCGCCAGCAGCCAAGTATTCAGGACTAGCGGGGGGGCCAATGAGCAGTTCTTC; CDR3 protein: CASSQVFRTSGGANEQFF
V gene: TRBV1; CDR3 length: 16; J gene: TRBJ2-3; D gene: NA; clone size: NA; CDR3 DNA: TGCACCAGCAGCTCTCGAGCGGGACACAGCACAGATACGCAGTATTTT; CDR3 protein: CTSSSRAGHSTDTQYF
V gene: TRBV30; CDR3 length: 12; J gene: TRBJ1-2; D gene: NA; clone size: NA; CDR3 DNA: TGTGCCTGGGGGGACGGGAGGGATGGCTACACCTTC; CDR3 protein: CAWGDGRDGYTF
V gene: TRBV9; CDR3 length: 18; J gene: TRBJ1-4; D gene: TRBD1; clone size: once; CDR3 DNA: TGTGCCAGCAGCGACGGGGCGACAGGGACGGGGTATAATGAAAAACTGTTTTTT; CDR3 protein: CASSDGATGTGYNEKLFF
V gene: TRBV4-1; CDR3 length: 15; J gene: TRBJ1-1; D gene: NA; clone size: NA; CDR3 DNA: TGCGCCAGCAGCCAAGAAGGTCCCCGCGGGACTGAAGCTTTCTTT; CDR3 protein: CASSQEGPRGTEAFF
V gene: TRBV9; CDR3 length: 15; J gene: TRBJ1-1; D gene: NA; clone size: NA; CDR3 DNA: TGTGCCAGCAGCCACCGATGGGGGGTTGACCCTGAAGCTTTCTTT; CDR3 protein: CASSHRWGVDPEAFF
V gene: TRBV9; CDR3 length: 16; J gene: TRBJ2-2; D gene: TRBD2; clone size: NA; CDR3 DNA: TGTGCCAGCAGCGTATTCAGCGGGGGAAACACCGGGGAGCTGTTTTTT; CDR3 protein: CASSVFSGGNTGELFF
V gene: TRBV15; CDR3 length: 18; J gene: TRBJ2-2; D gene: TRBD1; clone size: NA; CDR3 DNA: TGTGCCACCAGCAGACCAGGGGGCTGGATCCCCAACACCGGGGAGCTGTTTTTT; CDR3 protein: CATSRPGGWIPNTGELFF
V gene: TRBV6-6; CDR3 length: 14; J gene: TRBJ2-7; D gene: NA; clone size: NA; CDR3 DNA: TGTGCCAGCAGTTACTCGAACAACAGGGCGGAGCAGTACTTC; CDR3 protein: CASSYSNNRAEQYF
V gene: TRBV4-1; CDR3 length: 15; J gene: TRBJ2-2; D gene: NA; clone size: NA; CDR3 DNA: TGCGCCAGCAGCCCAAGAGCCGGCCGGAGCGGGGAGCTGTTTTTT; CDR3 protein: CASSPRAGRSGELFF
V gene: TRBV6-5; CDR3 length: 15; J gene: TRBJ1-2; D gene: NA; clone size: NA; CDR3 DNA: TGTGCCAGCAGTTCCGGGAGGGGCACGGTGCATGGCTACACCTTC; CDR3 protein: CASSSGRGTVHGYTF
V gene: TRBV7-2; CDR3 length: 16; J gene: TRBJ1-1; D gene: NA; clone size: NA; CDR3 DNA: TGTGCCAGCAGCTTAGAGTTCTCCGGGAGGAACACTGAAGCTTTCTTT; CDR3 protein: CASSLEFSGRNTEAFF
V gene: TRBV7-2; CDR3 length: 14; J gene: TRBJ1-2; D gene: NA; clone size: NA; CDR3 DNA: TGTGCCAGCAGCTCCAAGCCCCCCTCCACCCCCTACACCTTC; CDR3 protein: CASSSKPPSTPYTF
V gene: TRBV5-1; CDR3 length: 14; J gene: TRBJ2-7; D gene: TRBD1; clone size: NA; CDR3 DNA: TGCGCCAGCAGCAATGGACAGGGGGCCTACGAGCAGTACTTC; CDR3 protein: CASSNGQGAYEQYF
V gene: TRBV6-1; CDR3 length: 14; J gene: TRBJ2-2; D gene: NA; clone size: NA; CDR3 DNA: TGTGCCAGCAGTGAACAGGGAGGCACCGGGGAGCTGTTTTTT; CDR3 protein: CASSEQGGTGELFF
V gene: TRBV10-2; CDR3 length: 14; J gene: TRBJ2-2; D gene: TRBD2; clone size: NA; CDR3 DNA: TGCGCCAGCAGTCGACTAGCATCCACCGGGGAGCTGTTTTTT; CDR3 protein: CASSRLASTGELFF
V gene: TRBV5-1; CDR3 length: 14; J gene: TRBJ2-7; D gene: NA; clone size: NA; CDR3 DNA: TGCGCCAGCAGCTTAGGCGGACAGCTCTACGAGCAGTACTTC; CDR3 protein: CASSLGGQLYEQYF
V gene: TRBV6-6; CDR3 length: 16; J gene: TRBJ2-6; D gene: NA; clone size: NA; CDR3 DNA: TGTGCCAGCAGTTACCCTTCCACAGGAAGGGCCAACGTCCTGACTTTC; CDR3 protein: CASSYPSTGRANVLTF
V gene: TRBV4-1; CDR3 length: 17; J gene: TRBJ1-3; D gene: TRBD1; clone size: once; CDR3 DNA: TGCGCCAGCAGCCAAGCCCTGGGACAGAGCTCTGGAAACACCATATATTTT; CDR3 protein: CASSQALGQSSGNTIYF
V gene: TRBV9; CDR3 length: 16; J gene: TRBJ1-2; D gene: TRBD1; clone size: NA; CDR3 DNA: TGTGCCAGCAGCGCCAACGACAGGGATGGGGTGTACGGCTACACCTTC; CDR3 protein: CASSANDRDGVYGYTF
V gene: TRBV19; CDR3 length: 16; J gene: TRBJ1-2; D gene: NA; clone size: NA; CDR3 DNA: TGTGCCAGTACCATTCGGGACACCTATCCTAACTATGGCTACACCTTC; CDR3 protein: CASTIRDTYPNYGYTF
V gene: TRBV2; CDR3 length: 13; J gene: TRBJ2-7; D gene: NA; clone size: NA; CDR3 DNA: TGTGCCACCCGAGCCCCGCTCTCCTACGAGCAGTACTTC; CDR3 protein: CATRAPLSYEQYF
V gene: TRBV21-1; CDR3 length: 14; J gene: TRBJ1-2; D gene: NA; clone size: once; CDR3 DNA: TGTGCCAGCAGCTCGCGACAGGGTAGCGATGGCTACACCTTC; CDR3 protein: CASSSRQGSDGYTF
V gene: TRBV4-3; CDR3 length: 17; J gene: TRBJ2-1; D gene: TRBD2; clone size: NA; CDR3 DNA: TGCGCCAGCAGTCCGAAAGGGACTAGCGGGGCAAGCAATGAGCAGTTCTTC; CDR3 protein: CASSPKGTSGASNEQFF
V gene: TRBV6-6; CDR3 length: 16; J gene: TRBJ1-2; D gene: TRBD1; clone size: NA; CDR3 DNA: TGTGCCAGCAGTTACTCCGGGACAGGGGCTTACTATGGCTACACCTTC; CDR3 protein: CASSYSGTGAYYGYTF
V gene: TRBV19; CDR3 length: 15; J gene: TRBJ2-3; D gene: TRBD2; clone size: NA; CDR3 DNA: TGTGCCAGTAGTAGGACTAGCGGGGGGACAGATACGCAGTATTTT; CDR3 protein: CASSRTSGGTDTQYF
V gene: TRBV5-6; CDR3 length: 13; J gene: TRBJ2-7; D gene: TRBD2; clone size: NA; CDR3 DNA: TGTGCCAGCAGCCCGGGAGGTCTCTACGAGCAGTACTTC; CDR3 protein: CASSPGGLYEQYF
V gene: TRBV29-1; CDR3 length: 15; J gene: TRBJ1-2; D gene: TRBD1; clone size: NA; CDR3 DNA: TGCAGCGTTGATCCAGGGGGCACAGGGATGGATGGCTACACCTTC; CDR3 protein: CSVDPGGTGMDGYTF
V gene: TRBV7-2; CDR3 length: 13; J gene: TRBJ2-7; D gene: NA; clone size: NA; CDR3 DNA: TGTGCCAGCAGCTTAGGCGGTACCTACGAGCAGTACTTC; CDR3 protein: CASSLGGTYEQYF
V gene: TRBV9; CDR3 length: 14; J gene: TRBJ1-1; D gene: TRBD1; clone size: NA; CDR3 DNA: TGTGCCAGCAGCGTGGGGACAGGGGAGACTGAAGCTTTCTTT; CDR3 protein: CASSVGTGETEAFF
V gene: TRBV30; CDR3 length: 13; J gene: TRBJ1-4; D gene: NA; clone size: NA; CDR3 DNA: TGTGCCTCCGTGCCGCACCTCGGGAGAAAACTGTTTTTT; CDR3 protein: CASVPHLGRKLFF
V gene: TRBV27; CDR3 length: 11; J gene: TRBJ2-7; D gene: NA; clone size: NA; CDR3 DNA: TGTGCCAGCAGTTTCGGCTACGAGCAGTACTTC; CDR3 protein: CASSFGYEQYF
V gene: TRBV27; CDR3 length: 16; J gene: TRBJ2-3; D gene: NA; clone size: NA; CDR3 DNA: TGTGCCAGCAGTTTACCCTCGGGGCGGGGAACAGATACGCAGTATTTT; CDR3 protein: CASSLPSGRGTDTQYF
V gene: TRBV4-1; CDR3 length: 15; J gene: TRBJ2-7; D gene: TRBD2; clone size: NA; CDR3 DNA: TGCGCCAGCAGCTTTATAGCGGGGGGGCGCGGGGAGCAGTACTTC; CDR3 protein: CASSFIAGGRGEQYF
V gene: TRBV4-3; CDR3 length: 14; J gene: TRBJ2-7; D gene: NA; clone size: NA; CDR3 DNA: TGCGCCAGCAGCCCGGCAGGGGCAGGGTACGAGCAGTACTTC; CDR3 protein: CASSPAGAGYEQYF
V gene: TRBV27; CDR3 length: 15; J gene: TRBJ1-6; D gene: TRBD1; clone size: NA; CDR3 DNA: TGTGCCAGCAGTTCGACAGGGTATTCCAATTCACCCCTCCACTTT; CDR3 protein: CASSSTGYSNSPLHF
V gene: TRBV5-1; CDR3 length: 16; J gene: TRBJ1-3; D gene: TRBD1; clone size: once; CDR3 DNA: TGCGCCAGCAGCGGGGACAGGGGGAGCTCTGGAAACACCATATATTTT; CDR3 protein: CASSGDRGSSGNTIYF
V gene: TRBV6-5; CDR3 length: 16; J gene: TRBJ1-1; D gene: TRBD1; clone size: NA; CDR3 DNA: TGTGCCAGCAGTTACTCGAGGGACAGGGGTGGAACTGAAGCTTTCTTT; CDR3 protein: CASSYSRDRGGTEAFF
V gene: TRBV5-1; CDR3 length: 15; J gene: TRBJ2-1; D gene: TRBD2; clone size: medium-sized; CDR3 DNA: TGCGCCAGCAGCTTTAGCGGGGGGGCCCCGAATGAGCAGTTCTTC; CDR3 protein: CASSFSGGAPNEQFF
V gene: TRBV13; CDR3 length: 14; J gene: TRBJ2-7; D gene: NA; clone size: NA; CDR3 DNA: TGTGCCAGCAACAACAGGGTATTTGGACACGAGCAGTACTTC; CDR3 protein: CASNNRVFGHEQYF
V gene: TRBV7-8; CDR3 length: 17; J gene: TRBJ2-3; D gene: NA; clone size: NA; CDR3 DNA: TGTGCCAGCAGCTTAATGGGACGTCCAGGGGGCACAGATACGCAGTATTTT; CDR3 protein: CASSLMGRPGGTDTQYF
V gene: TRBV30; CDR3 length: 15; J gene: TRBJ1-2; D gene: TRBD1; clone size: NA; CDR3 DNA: TGTGCCTGGCATCTTTCCGGGACAGGGATGAAGGGCTACACCTTC; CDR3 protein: CAWHLSGTGMKGYTF
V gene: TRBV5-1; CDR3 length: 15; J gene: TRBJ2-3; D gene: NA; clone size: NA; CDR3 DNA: TGCGCCAGCAGCTTGGGTGGCGGGGTAAGAGATACGCAGTATTTT; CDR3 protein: CASSLGGGVRDTQYF